The rows below give T cell receptor beta chains drawn from one sample of a study of graft-versus-host responses after intestinal transplantation. Measured with immunoSEQ multiplex PCR; TCRdb has only the in-frame clones, and not every one. This sample has around 110,000 clones, with 75% to 95% found just once. Their antigen targets remain unknown. The sequences come from unstimulated CD4+ T cells sorted from spleen or lymph node cells, collected before intestinal transplant. The receptors derive from a human donor who received an intestinal transplant. The CDR3 runs from the conserved cysteine through the conserved F or W. A D gene is named only where the DNA matches it firmly. Size values are once, few and many counts, or a class for expanded clones, and some rows have none.

TGTGCCAGCAGCTCCGGGGGCACAGATACGCAGTATTTT | CASSSGGTDTQYF | TRBJ2-3 | NA | TRBV7-9 | NA
TGTGCCATCCCGGGACTAGCGTTTAACACCGGGGAGCTGTTTTTT | CAIPGLAFNTGELFF | TRBJ2-2 | TRBD2 | TRBV2 | NA
TGTGCCAGCTCACCACTTCCGCGGGTCGGCTCCTACGAGCAGTACTTT | CASSPLPRVGSYEQYF | TRBJ2-7 | NA | TRBV18 | NA
TGTGCCAGTAGTATAGAGGCGGGCAGTTATGGCTACACCTTC | CASSIEAGSYGYTF | TRBJ1-2 | NA | TRBV19 | NA
TGTGCCAGCAGGGGACAGGGGATGAACACTGAAGCTTTCTTT | CASRGQGMNTEAFF | TRBJ1-1 | TRBD1 | TRBV6-5 | NA
TGTGCCAGCAGCTTACAGGGGGCGAACACCGGGGAGCTGTTTTTT | CASSLQGANTGELFF | TRBJ2-2 | TRBD1 | TRBV7-2 | NA
TGTGCCAGCAGGTCTCTTTGGCGGGAGGTAAACAATGAGCAGTTCTTC | CASRSLWREVNNEQFF | TRBJ2-1 | TRBD2 | TRBV28 | NA
TGTGCCATCTCGGACAGGGGGGAAAATCTCGGTTCCTACGAGCAGTACTTC | CAISDRGENLGSYEQYF | TRBJ2-7 | TRBD1 | TRBV10-3 | NA
TGCGCCCTCCGCGGGCTGCACCAGCTTTACTACGAGCAGTACTTC | CALRGLHQLYYEQYF | TRBJ2-7 | NA | TRBV5-1 | NA
TGTGCCAGCAGTCCCGGCAGGGGGAGCAATCAGCCCCAGCATTTT | CASSPGRGSNQPQHF | TRBJ1-5 | TRBD1 | TRBV28 | NA
TGTGCCAGCAGTTTTTTCGGTCCCTACGAGCAGTACTTC | CASSFFGPYEQYF | TRBJ2-7 | NA | TRBV6-5 | NA
TGTGCCTGGAGTCAGGGAGCACAGGGGAATCAGCCCCAGCATTTT | CAWSQGAQGNQPQHF | TRBJ1-5 | TRBD1 | TRBV30 | NA
TGTGCCAGTAGTACAGGGGGGTCTGGAAACACCATATATTTT | CASSTGGSGNTIYF | TRBJ1-3 | TRBD1 | TRBV19 | NA
TGCAGCGTGAGCCAGGGTCGGCCCCAGCATTTT | CSVSQGRPQHF | TRBJ1-5 | NA | TRBV29-1 | few
TGTGCCAGTAGTACTATGGCGGACAGGCGCCCCTACGAGCAGTACTTC | CASSTMADRRPYEQYF | TRBJ2-7 | TRBD1 | TRBV19 | NA
TGTGCCAGCAGTTGGGGGACTAGCGGTCCACCCCATCAGGATACGCAGTATTTT | CASSWGTSGPPHQDTQYF | TRBJ2-3 | TRBD2 | TRBV28 | NA
TGTGCCAGCAGCTCCGGGACTAGCGGAGAGACCCAGTACTTC | CASSSGTSGETQYF | TRBJ2-5 | TRBD2 | TRBV27 | once
TGTGCCAGCAGCTTAGTTTATTCGAGCACTGAAGCTTTCTTT | CASSLVYSSTEAFF | TRBJ1-1 | NA | TRBV7-2 | NA
TGCAGCGGTTCCGGGACAGCGAACACCGGGGAGCTGTTTTTT | CSGSGTANTGELFF | TRBJ2-2 | TRBD1 | TRBV29-1 | NA
TGTGCCAGCAGTTTATGGGAGAGGGGGCATGAGCAGTTCTTC | CASSLWERGHEQFF | TRBJ2-1 | TRBD1 | TRBV28 | NA
TGTGCCTGGAGTGGAGGGCTCGAGTACGAGCAGTACTTC | CAWSGGLEYEQYF | TRBJ2-7 | NA | TRBV30 | NA
TGTGCCAGCAGCATTGGACTGAGCTCTGGAAACACCATATATTTT | CASSIGLSSGNTIYF | TRBJ1-3 | NA | TRBV5-4 | NA
TGCGCCAGCAGCCAACGTGGAGGGACAGGGAGGACAGATACGCAGTATTTT | CASSQRGGTGRTDTQYF | TRBJ2-3 | TRBD1 | TRBV4-3 | NA
TGTGCCAGCGGGCTCACGAACACCGGGGAGCTGTTTTTT | CASGLTNTGELFF | TRBJ2-2 | NA | TRBV6-5 | NA
TGCGCCAGCAGCCAAGAAGGACAGGGGCCCTACGAGCAGTACTTC | CASSQEGQGPYEQYF | TRBJ2-7 | TRBD1 | TRBV4-1 | NA
TGTGCCAGCAGCGGGGTCCCGAAGACTAACTCCTACAATGAGCAGTTCTTC | CASSGVPKTNSYNEQFF | TRBJ2-1 | NA | TRBV2 | NA
TGTGCCTCCGTGAGGGCGAGGGGCTACACCTTC | CASVRARGYTF | TRBJ1-2 | NA | TRBV30 | NA
TGTGCCAGCTCGCCGAGGACAGGGGGTACGGGCGAGCAGTACTTC | CASSPRTGGTGEQYF | TRBJ2-7 | TRBD1 | TRBV18 | NA
TGTGCCAGCAGCCCTCGGACAGGGGGCGCTGGAAACACCATATATTTT | CASSPRTGGAGNTIYF | TRBJ1-3 | TRBD1 | TRBV7-2 | NA